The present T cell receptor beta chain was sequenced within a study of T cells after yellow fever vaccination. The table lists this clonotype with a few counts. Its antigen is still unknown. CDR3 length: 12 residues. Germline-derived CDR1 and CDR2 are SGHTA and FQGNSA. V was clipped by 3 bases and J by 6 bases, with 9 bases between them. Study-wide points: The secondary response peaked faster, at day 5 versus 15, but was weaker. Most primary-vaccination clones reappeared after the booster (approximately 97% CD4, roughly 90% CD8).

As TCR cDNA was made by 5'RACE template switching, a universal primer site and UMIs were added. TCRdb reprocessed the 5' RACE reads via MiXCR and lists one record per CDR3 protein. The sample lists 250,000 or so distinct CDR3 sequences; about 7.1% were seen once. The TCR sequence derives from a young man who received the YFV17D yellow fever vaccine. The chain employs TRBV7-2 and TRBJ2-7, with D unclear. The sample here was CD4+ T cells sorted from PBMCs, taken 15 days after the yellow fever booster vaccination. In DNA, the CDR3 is TGTGCCAGCAGCTTCGGGCAATCCGAGCAGTACTTC. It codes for CASSFGQSEQYF.